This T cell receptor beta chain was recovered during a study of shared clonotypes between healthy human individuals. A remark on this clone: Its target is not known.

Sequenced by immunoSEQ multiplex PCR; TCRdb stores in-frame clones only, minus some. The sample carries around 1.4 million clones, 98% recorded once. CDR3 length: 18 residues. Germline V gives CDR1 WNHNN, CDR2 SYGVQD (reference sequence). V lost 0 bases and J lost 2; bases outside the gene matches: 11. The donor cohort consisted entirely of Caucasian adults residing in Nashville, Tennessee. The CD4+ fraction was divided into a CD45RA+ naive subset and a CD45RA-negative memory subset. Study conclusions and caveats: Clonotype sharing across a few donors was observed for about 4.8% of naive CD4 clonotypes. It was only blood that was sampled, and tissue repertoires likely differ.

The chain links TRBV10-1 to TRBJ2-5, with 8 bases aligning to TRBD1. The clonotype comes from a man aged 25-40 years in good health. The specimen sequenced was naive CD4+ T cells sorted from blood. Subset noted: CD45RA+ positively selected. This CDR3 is CASSESNAGQGSQETQYF. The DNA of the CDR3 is TGCGCCAGCAGTGAGTCTAATGCCGGACAGGGCAGTCAAGAGACCCAGTACTTC.